These 15 T cell receptor beta chains were sequenced from one sample in a study of blood T cell repertoires in COVID-19. Profiling relied on immunoSEQ multiplex PCR, and the TCRdb table lists in-frame clones only, not all of them. The sample lists about 260,000 clones, over 80% occurring once. Input material: peripheral blood. Receptors were obtained from a woman in her 70s with COVID-19, enrolled during active disease.

The CDR3 protein is CASRGSGSFGEQFF. The CDR3 DNA follows: TGTGCCAGCAGGGGTAGCGGGAGTTTTGGGGAGCAGTTCTTC. J is TRBJ2-1 and V is TRBV6-1; 9 bases fit TRBD2. Trimming removed 6 bases from V and 10 bases from J; junction bases left unmatched: 10. The CDR3 totals 14 residues. Germline V gives CDR1 MNHNS, CDR2 SASEGT.

This clone was observed a single time. The V and J genes are TRBV7-9 and TRBJ1-5; D is ambiguous. The CDR3 length is 13 residues. Per the germline V gene, CDR1 is SEHNR and CDR2 is FQNEAQ (reference sequence). Deletions cut 1 base from V and 5 bases from J, with 6 bases between. CDR3 sequence (DNA): TGTGCCAGCAGCTTAGACATCGATCAGCCCCAGCATTTT. Its translation is CASSLDIDQPQHF.

CDR3 nucleotides: TGTGCCAGAAGCTTCGTCATTCGGGACAGGTCGAACAATGAGCAGTTCTTC. Protein product: CARSFVIRDRSNNEQFF. The rearrangement links TRBV5-3 to TRBJ2-1; 8 nucleotides align to TRBD1. TRBV5-3 is assigned to the ORF class and has an uncertain function. The V segment lost 2 bases and the J segment 5 bases; nucleotides outside the gene matches: 12. The CDR3 totals 17 residues.

This clone was recorded only once. The V gene is TRBV5-1, the J gene TRBJ1-6; 11 nucleotides match TRBD1. The ends lost 4 bases at V and 11 bases at J; junction bases unmatched: 5. CDR3 size: 14 residues. Germline CDR1 SGHRS, CDR2 YFSETQ. The CDR3 protein is CASSVGTGGTPLHF. CDR3 nucleotide sequence: TGCGCCAGCAGCGTGGGGACAGGGGGAACACCCCTCCACTTT.

This clone was recorded a few times. This rearrangement joins TRBV30 to TRBJ1-5; unclear D gene. The CDR3 is 12 residues long. Germline V gene data show CDR1 as GTSNPN and CDR2 as SVGIG (reference sequence). Trimming left V 3 bases short and J 5 bases short, with 8 bases between. This CDR3 reads CAWSVEDQPQHF. CDR3 in DNA: TGTGCCTGGAGCGTGGAGGATCAGCCCCAGCATTTT.

The V gene is TRBV7-2, the J gene TRBJ2-7; TRBD2 matches at 11 bases. The CDR3 runs to 16 residues. CDR1 SGHTA and CDR2 FQGNSA come from the germline V gene. V lost 5 bases, J lost 2 bases, and 8 bases stayed unmatched. In DNA form, the CDR3 reads TGTGCCAGCAGCCAATCCCCGGGACTAGCGGCCTACGAGCAGTACTTC. Its protein product is CASSQSPGLAAYEQYF.

The rearrangement joins TRBV6-5 to TRBJ2-7; D remains ambiguous. V was cut by 6 bases and J by 0 bases, with 15 bases left in between. CDR1 MNHEY and CDR2 SVGAGI come from the germline V gene. The CDR3 length is 15 residues. The CDR3 spells CASRMTGRSSYEQYF. CDR3 DNA sequence: TGTGCCAGCAGGATGACTGGAAGGAGCTCCTACGAGCAGTACTTC.

The CDR3 DNA follows: TGTGCCAGCAGCCTACAGTCCAGCAGCTATGGCTACACCTTC. Amino acid sequence: CASSLQSSSYGYTF. The chain is built from TRBV3-1 (or the pseudogene TRBV3-2) and TRBJ1-2; no definite D call. V gave up 4 bases and J gave up 4 bases, with 13 bases separating them. This CDR3 has 14 amino acids. CDR1 LGHDT and CDR2 YNNKEL come from the germline V gene (reference sequence).

This rearrangement joins TRBV7-2 to TRBJ2-1; 11 bases match TRBD2. Germline assignment: CDR1 SGHTA and CDR2 FQGNSA. This CDR3 spans 17 amino acids. The trim removed 0 bases at V and 4 bases at J, leaving 5 bases unmatched. The CDR3 loop reads CASSLAGTSGVYNEQFF. DNA of the CDR3: TGTGCCAGCAGCTTAGCGGGGACTAGCGGAGTGTACAATGAGCAGTTCTTC.

This clone was seen only a few times. The V call is TRBV12-3 or TRBV12-4, the J call TRBJ1-1, with D maybe TRBD1 (6 bases). CDR3 length equals 13 residues. V was shortened by 7 bases and J by 2 bases, with 11 bases between the two germline ends. CDR3 nucleotide sequence: TGTGCCAGCACCCGGACAGAAAACACTGAAGCTTTCTTT. It codes for CASTRTENTEAFF.

This chain joins TRBV5-1 and TRBJ1-5; the match to TRBD1 covers 10 bases. The CDR3 runs 17 residues. Looked up from germline, CDR1 is SGHRS and CDR2 is YFSETQ. V was clipped by 3 bases and J by 0 bases; unmatched bases: 6. The CDR3 sequence is CASSSGTGDYSNQPQHF. CDR3 DNA: TGCGCCAGCAGCTCGGGGACAGGGGATTATAGCAATCAGCCCCAGCATTTT. The full variable domain, with the rest looked up from reference TRBV5-1 and TRBJ1-5, is KAGVTQTPRYLIKTRGQQVTLSCSPISGHRSVSWYQQTPGQGLQFLFEYFSETQRNKGNFPGRFSGRQFSNSRSEMNVSTLELGDSALYLCASSSGTGDYSNQPQHFGDGTRLSIL.

This chain joins TRBV4-1 and TRBJ1-1, with D unresolved. Germline V lookup: CDR1 MGHRA, CDR2 YSYEKL. The V gene lost 2 bases and the J gene lost 3 bases, with 13 bases spanning the gap. This CDR3 is built from 15 residues. CDR3 residues: CASSQSTLSYTEAFF. The CDR3 nucleotides are TGCGCCAGCAGCCAATCGACACTGTCGTACACTGAAGCTTTCTTT.

The V gene is TRBV18, the J gene TRBJ1-5; no clear D. V was cut by 3 bases and J by 7 bases, with 10 bases left in between. CDR1 and CDR2 (germline): KGHSH, LQKENI. There are 13 residues in the CDR3. The CDR3 here is CASSPHPGQPQHF. The CDR3 nucleotides are TGTGCCAGCTCACCCCACCCGGGACAGCCCCAGCATTTT.

The J gene is TRBJ1-2, the V gene TRBV30; 8 positions match TRBD1. The V gene end was trimmed by 4 bases and the J gene end by 8 bases; junction bases not matched to a gene: 6. This CDR3 region has 12 residues. Germline V gives CDR1 GTSNPN, CDR2 SVGIG (reference sequence). The CDR3 region is CAWMYQGAGYTF. The DNA of the CDR3 is TGTGCCTGGATGTACCAGGGGGCGGGCTACACCTTC.

Details on this clone: The junction shows a germline mismatch at one end, possibly a read error. V is TRBV7-9 and J is TRBJ1-1; tentatively, D is TRBD1 (6 bases). Germline assignment: CDR1 SEHNR and CDR2 FQNEAQ (reference sequence). The CDR3 runs to 12 residues. For the CDR3, the DNA is TGTGCCAGCAGCTTAAGGGACACAGAAGCTTTCTTT. This codes for CASSLRDTEAFF.